The T cell receptor (beta chain) under discussion was sequenced for a study of PD-1 blockade in classical Hodgkin lymphoma. Study findings and constraints: Causes of the repertoire differences remain undefined, possibly disease activity or prior therapy.

Documented time point: newly diagnosed, previously untreated cHL patient sample. Thawed PBMCs were the source of CD4+ T cells, purified by magnetic negative selection. In regard to this clone: What it binds is not known.

Produced via immunoSEQ multiplex PCR; TCRdb's table is partial and in-frame only. This table has about 20,000 clones, 75% to 90% appearing once. Deletions cut 4 bases from V and 6 bases from J, with 13 bases between. The CDR3 spans 13 residues. The germline CDR1 and CDR2 sequences are SGHRS and YFSETQ. The chain links TRBV5-1 to TRBJ1-2; the D is unclear. The origin of this receptor is a human donor with classical Hodgkin lymphoma. The sequenced material came from CD4+ T cells from blood. Here the CDR3 DNA reads TGCGCCAGCAGCGAACGGAGAGAGGATGGCTACACCTTC. Translating gives CASSERREDGYTF.